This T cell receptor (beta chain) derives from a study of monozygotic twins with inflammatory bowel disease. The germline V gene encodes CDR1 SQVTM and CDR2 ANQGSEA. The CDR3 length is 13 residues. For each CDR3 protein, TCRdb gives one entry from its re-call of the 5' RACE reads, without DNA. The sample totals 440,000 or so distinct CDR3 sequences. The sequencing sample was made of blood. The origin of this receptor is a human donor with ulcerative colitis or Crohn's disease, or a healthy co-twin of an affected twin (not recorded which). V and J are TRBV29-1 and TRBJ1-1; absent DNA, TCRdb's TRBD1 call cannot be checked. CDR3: CSASTGSPSEAFF.